This T cell receptor beta chain appears in the sequencing data of a study of shared clonotypes between healthy human individuals. The overall study: The donor pool was made up of a couple of women and three men aged 18 to 49.

Naive CD8 isolation took CD45RO-negative cells positively selected for CCR7 and excluded terminally differentiated effector memory CD45RA+ cells. As to this clone: The antigen remains undetermined.

Findings and caveats of the study: What naive subsets generally showed was a larger estimated richness than memory subsets showed. In a few donors, around 5% of naive CD4 clonotypes appeared in common. Shared clonotypes across all four donors exceeded non-shared ones in generation probability.

V was clipped by 4 bases and J by 2 bases; unmatched bases: 9. The germline CDR1 and CDR2 sequences are MNHNY and SVGAGI (reference sequence). The CDR3 has 16 residues. Here immunoSEQ multiplex PCR was the method, and the copy in TCRdb shows in-frame clones only, minus some. The sample has roughly 1,800,000 clones, about 95% seen once; the top ten hold 0.9% to 1.5%. Material: naive CD8+ T cells sorted from blood. This TCR was sampled from a man between 18 and 35 years old in good health. The rearrangement links TRBV6-6 to TRBJ2-3; 7 nucleotides match TRBD1. The CDR3 DNA sequence: TGTGCCAGCAGTTCGCCGAGACAGGGCAACACAGATACGCAGTATTTT. Translated: CASSSPRQGNTDTQYF.